Each of the 21 T cell receptor beta chains below was sequenced from the same sample in a study of CD8 T cells in ankylosing spondylitis. Overall study results and limits: Ankylosing spondylitis blood appeared to carry a characteristic TCR beta motif of several highly homologous variants.

The antigens for these receptors are not known. Each CDR3 protein is one row after TCRdb ran MiXCR on the 5' RACE reads. The table includes some 220,000 distinct CDR3 sequences, more than 5.5% detected once. Sequenced sample: blood, either unsorted or a sorted T cell fraction (not recorded which). The receptors come from a male donor with ankylosing spondylitis.

This clonotype was observed many times. The chain uses TRBV29-1 and TRBJ1-1, with a possible D match to TRBD1 (5 bases). V was clipped by 7 bases and J by 6 bases, with 12 bases between them. Germline-derived CDR1 and CDR2 are SQVTM and ANQGSEA. The CDR3 spans 11 residues. CDR3 nucleotide sequence: TGCAGCGCCGCAGGGCTCTCTGAAGCTTTCTTT. Its translation: CSAAGLSEAFF.

This clonotype was counted between two and nine times. This chain uses TRBV27 with TRBJ2-7; the D gene could be TRBD1 or TRBD2 (5 bases each). CDR1 is MNHEY, CDR2 SMNVEV, per germline (reference sequence). Between the trimmed V and J ends, which lost 5 bases and 0 bases, there was a span of 14 bases. This CDR3 contains 15 residues. The CDR3 region has the DNA TGTGCCAGCAGTCTTCGGGACGGTAGCTCCTACGAGCAGTACTTC. It is translated as CASSLRDGSSYEQYF.

This clonotype was seen ten or more times. This chain uses TRBV24-1 with TRBJ1-2; TRBD1 matches at 7 bases. V dropped 4 bases and J dropped 10; count of bases not matched to a gene: 5. Germline V CDR1 and CDR2: KGHDR, SFDVKD. The CDR3 has 12 amino acids. CDR3 DNA sequence: TGTGCCACCAGTGAACAGACAGGGTCCTACACCTTC. Residues: CATSEQTGSYTF.

This clonotype was seen repeatedly, ten times or more. This chain uses TRBV6-1 with TRBJ1-5; D remains ambiguous. V lost 8 bases to trimming and J lost 7 bases, with 12 bases between them. CDR1 is MNHNS and CDR2 is SASEGT in the germline V gene. The CDR3 has 12 amino acids. CDR3 in amino acids: CASGGGNQPQHF. CDR3 coding DNA: TGTGCCAGCGGAGGCGGAAACCAGCCCCAGCATTTT.

This clonotype was recorded many times. The rearrangement joins TRBV27 to TRBJ2-7; TRBD1 might be the D (5 bases). Trimming cost V 7 bases and J 0 bases, with 16 bases left between them. The CDR3 extends over 15 amino acids. CDR1 and CDR2 from the germline V gene are MNHEY and SMNVEV (reference sequence). The CDR3 DNA reads as TGTGCCAGCAAATGGGGCGGCAAGAGCTCCTACGAGCAGTACTTC. Translating gives CASKWGGKSSYEQYF.

This clonotype was picked up a small number of times. This chain links TRBV20-1 with TRBJ1-3; D remains unclear. Germline V CDR1 and CDR2: DFQATT, SNEGSKA (reference sequence). This CDR3 is built from 15 residues. V lost 0 bases, J lost 4 bases, and 13 bases lay in between. This CDR3 reads CSARDGRLRGNTIYF. Here the CDR3 DNA reads TGCAGTGCTAGAGATGGGCGGCTGAGGGGAAACACCATATATTTT.

This clonotype was recorded at least ten times. The genes are TRBV6-2 or TRBV6-3 and TRBJ2-1; D tentatively fits TRBD1 or TRBD2 (6 bases each). V dropped 7 bases and J dropped 6 bases, with 19 bases sitting between them. Germline CDR1 is MNHEY and CDR2 is SVGEGT. This CDR3 is built from 15 residues. For the CDR3, the DNA is TGTGCCAGCACCCAGGGGAGGCCGTCCGTCAATGAGCAGTTCTTC. Its translation: CASTQGRPSVNEQFF.

V is TRBV2 and J is TRBJ1-1, with D tentatively TRBD1 (5 bases). This CDR3 has 15 residues. Trimming removed 6 bases at V and 3 bases at J, with 17 bases between. Germline-derived CDR1 and CDR2 are SNHLY and FYNNEI. This CDR3 is CASSRDLGTDTEAFF. The CDR3, as DNA: TGTGCCAGCAGCAGGGACCTGGGGACGGACACTGAAGCTTTCTTT.

The chain couples TRBV7-8 to TRBJ1-1; 7 nucleotides agree with TRBD1. Unmatched junction bases numbered 12, after V lost 2 bases and J lost 0 bases. Germline V gives CDR1 SGHVS, CDR2 FQNEAQ. This CDR3 is 18 amino acids long. Here the CDR3 reads CASSLRGRTAIMNTEAFF. CDR3 bases: TGTGCCAGCAGCTTAAGGGGGCGAACTGCCATTATGAACACTGAAGCTTTCTTT.

This clonotype occurred many times. The gene calls are TRBV7-2 and TRBJ2-3; 7 bases are shared with TRBD2. CDR1 SGHTA and CDR2 FQGNSA come from the germline V gene. The junction had 14 bases not matched to a gene; V was cut back by 4 bases and J by 4 bases. The CDR3 covers 17 residues. The CDR3 coding sequence is TGTGCCAGCAGCTCAGGACCCTACCGGGACTATTCAGATACGCAGTATTTT. Translating it yields CASSSGPYRDYSDTQYF. The whole variable domain, remainder taken from reference TRBV7-2 and TRBJ2-3, is GAGVSQSPSNKVTEKGKDVELRCDPISGHTALYWYRQSLGQGLEFLIYFQGNSAPDKSGLPSDRFSAERTGGSVSTLTIQRTQQEDSAVYLCASSSGPYRDYSDTQYFGPGTRLTVL.

This clonotype has a count of ten or more. V is TRBV4-3 and J is TRBJ2-3; 7 bases fit TRBD1. The CDR3 consists of 16 residues. Trimming at V came to 6 bases and at J to 2 bases, leaving 11 bases not matched to a gene. Germline CDR1 reads LGHNA; CDR2 reads YSLEER. DNA for the CDR3: TGCGCCAGCAGTCGACTTACAGGGGTGAACACAGATACGCAGTATTTT. It yields the protein CASSRLTGVNTDTQYF.

This clonotype came up many times. The chain carries TRBV11-2 and TRBJ2-1; 11 nucleotides align to TRBD2. The CDR3 contains 15 residues. V lost 3 bases and J lost 6; bases outside the gene matches: 4. Germline V gene data show CDR1 as SGHAT and CDR2 as FQNNGV. CDR3 residues: CASSLTSGISNEQFF. The CDR3 DNA is TGTGCCAGCAGCTTGACTAGCGGGATTAGCAATGAGCAGTTCTTC.

The J gene is TRBJ2-7, the V gene TRBV6-1; tentative D call: TRBD1 (5 bases). The V gene lost 6 bases and the J gene lost 1 base, with 13 bases spanning the gap. The CDR3 totals 14 residues. From germline, CDR1 is MNHNS and CDR2 SASEGT. The CDR3 spells CASSQRQGSYEQYF. CDR3 DNA: TGTGCCAGCAGCCAACGTCAGGGTTCCTACGAGCAGTACTTC.

The rearrangement links TRBV5-6 to TRBJ2-1, with D maybe TRBD2 (5 bases). This CDR3 is 15 amino acids long. Looked up from germline, CDR1 is SGHDT and CDR2 is YYEEEE. V dropped 0 bases and J dropped 2 bases, with 9 bases sitting between them. CDR3: CASSLAWEPYNEQFF. The CDR3 bases are TGTGCCAGCAGCTTGGCCTGGGAGCCCTACAATGAGCAGTTCTTC.

This clonotype was picked up many times. The chain combines TRBV7-2 with TRBJ1-5, with D tentatively TRBD1 (6 bases). The CDR3 has 14 amino acids. Deletions cut 7 bases from V and 4 bases from J, with 14 bases between. CDR1 and CDR2 (germline): SGHTA, FQGNSA. CDR3 loop: CASNLSGENQPQHF. In DNA form, the CDR3 reads TGTGCCAGCAACCTTTCAGGGGAGAATCAGCCCCAGCATTTT. The whole variable domain, filled in from reference TRBV7-2 and TRBJ1-5, reads GAGVSQSPSNKVTEKGKDVELRCDPISGHTALYWYRQSLGQGLEFLIYFQGNSAPDKSGLPSDRFSAERTGGSVSTLTIQRTQQEDSAVYLCASNLSGENQPQHFGDGTRLSIL.

This clonotype was observed a few times. The chain carries TRBV10-2 and TRBJ2-1; 9 nucleotides line up with TRBD2. Germline V gives CDR1 WSHSY, CDR2 SAAADI. The CDR3 runs to 13 residues. Trimming removed 6 bases from V and 7 bases from J; junction bases left unmatched: 4. This chain's CDR3 is CASSSGRLNEQFF. The CDR3 nucleotides are TGCGCCAGCAGCAGCGGGAGGTTAAATGAGCAGTTCTTC.

The table lists this clonotype with many counts. The chain is built from TRBV29-1 and TRBJ2-7, with TRBD2 matching over 7 bases. Trimming removed 4 bases from V and 2 bases from J; junction bases left unmatched: 2. Germline V gene sequence: CDR1 SQVTM, CDR2 ANQGSEA. CDR3 length equals 12 residues. This CDR3 is CSVVGRTYEQYF. CDR3 DNA sequence: TGCAGCGTTGTCGGGAGGACCTACGAGCAGTACTTC.

The sample holds many counts of this clonotype. The chain combines TRBV6-2 or TRBV6-3 with TRBJ2-1, with no clear D. Germline CDR1 and CDR2: MNHEY and SVGEGT. This CDR3 contains 17 residues. V was clipped by 2 bases and J by 7 bases, with 21 bases between them. This CDR3 is CASSYRLPPITVNEQFF. The CDR3 DNA reads as TGTGCCAGCAGTTACCGGCTTCCACCTATCACAGTTAATGAGCAGTTCTTC.

The table lists this clonotype with many counts. The rearrangement joins TRBV5-6 to TRBJ1-5; D gene ambiguous. CDR1 SGHDT and CDR2 YYEEEE come from the germline V gene. Trimming took 2 bases from V and 0 from J, leaving 9 bases between them. The CDR3 is 15 amino acids. For the CDR3, the DNA is TGTGCCAGCAGCTTAGGGCCGAATAGCAATCAGCCCCAGCATTTT. It translates to CASSLGPNSNQPQHF.

Only a few counts were recorded for this clonotype. The CDR3: CASSFHPREVTNEQFF. CDR3 bases: TGTGCCAGCAGTTTCCATCCTCGGGAGGTGACAAATGAGCAGTTCTTC. The chain links TRBV27 to TRBJ2-1; 7 bases line up with TRBD2. The CDR3 runs to 16 residues. Germline loops: CDR1 MNHEY, CDR2 SMNVEV (reference sequence). The V segment lost 3 bases and the J segment 7 bases; nucleotides outside the gene matches: 12.

This clonotype was counted ten times or more. CDR3 nucleotides: TGTGCCAGCAGACCTCCGGGGACCGGGGAGCTGTTTTTT. It codes for CASRPPGTGELFF. The V call is TRBV28, the J call TRBJ2-2; TRBD2 might be the D (5 bases). The CDR3 is 13 amino acids. From germline, CDR1 is MDHEN and CDR2 SYDVKM. V was cut by 6 bases and J by 5 bases, with 10 bases left in between. The full variable domain, with the rest looked up from reference TRBV28 and TRBJ2-2, is DVKVTQSSRYLVKRTGEKVFLECVQDMDHENMFWYRQDPGLGLRLIYFSYDVKMKEKGDIPEGYSVSREKKERFSLILESASTNQTSMYLCASRPPGTGELFFGEGSRLTVL.